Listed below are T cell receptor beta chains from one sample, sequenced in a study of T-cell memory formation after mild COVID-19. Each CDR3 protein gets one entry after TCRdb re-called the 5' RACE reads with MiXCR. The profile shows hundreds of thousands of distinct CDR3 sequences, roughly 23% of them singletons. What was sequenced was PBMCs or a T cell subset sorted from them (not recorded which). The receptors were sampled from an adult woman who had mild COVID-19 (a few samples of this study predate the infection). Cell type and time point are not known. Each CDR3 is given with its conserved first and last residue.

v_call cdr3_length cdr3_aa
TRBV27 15 CASSLQGTGNTEAFF
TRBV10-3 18 CAISESPGGQGLQETQYF
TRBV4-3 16 CASSQALTWANTEAFF
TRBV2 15 CASNQGGNLGSPLHF
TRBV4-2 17 CASSQDSTGKGLYEQYF
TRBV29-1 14 CSVASPTGTDTQYF
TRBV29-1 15 CSVDRSGRGTDTQYF
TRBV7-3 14 CASSSQGLDTEAFF
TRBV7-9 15 CASSLRSGAYNEQFF
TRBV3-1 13 CASSQVGYYEQYF
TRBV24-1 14 CATSDLPDPRPQHF
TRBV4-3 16 CASSQASGGSTGELFF
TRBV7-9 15 CASSLAIPGANVLTF
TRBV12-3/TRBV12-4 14 CASSPRFRNTEAFF
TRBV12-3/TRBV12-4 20 CASSLALTPGTSGFRETQYF
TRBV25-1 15 CASSVLEGGTGELFF
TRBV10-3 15 CAIGDRGRSSYEQYF
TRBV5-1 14 CASSLTGRVYEQYF